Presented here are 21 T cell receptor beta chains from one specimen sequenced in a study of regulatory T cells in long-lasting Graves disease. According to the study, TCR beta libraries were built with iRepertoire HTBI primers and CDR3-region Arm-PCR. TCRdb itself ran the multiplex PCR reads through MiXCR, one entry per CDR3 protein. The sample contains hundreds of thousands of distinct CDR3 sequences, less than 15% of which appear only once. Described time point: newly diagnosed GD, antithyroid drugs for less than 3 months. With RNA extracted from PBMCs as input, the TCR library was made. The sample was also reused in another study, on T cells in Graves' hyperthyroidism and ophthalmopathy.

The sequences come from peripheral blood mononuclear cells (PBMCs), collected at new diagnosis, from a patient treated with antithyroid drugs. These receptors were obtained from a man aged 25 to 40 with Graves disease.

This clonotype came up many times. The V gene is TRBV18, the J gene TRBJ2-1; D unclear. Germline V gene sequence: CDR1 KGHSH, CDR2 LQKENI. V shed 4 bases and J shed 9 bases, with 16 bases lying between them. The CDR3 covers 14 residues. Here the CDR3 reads CASSLSDTLGEQFF. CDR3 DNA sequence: TGTGCCAGCTCACTTTCAGACACTCTTGGTGAGCAGTTCTTC.

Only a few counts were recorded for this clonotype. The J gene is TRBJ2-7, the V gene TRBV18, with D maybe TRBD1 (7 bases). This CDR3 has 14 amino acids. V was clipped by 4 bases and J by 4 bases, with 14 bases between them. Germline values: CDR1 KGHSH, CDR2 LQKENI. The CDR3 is CASSLTQGRYEQYF. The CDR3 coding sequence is TGTGCCAGCTCACTGACACAGGGGAGGTACGAGCAGTACTTC.

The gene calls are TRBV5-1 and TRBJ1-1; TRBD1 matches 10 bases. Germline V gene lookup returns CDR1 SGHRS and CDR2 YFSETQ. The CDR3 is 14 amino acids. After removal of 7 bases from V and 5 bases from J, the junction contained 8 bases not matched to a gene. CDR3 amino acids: CASGSGDRGTEAFF. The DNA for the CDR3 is TGCGCCAGCGGTTCTGGGGACAGGGGTACTGAAGCTTTCTTT.

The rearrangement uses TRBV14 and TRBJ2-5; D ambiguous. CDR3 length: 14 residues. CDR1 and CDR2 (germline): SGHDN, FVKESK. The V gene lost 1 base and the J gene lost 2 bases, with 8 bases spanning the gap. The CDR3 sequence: CASSQVWSQETQYF. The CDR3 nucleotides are TGTGCCAGCAGCCAAGTATGGAGTCAAGAGACCCAGTACTTC.

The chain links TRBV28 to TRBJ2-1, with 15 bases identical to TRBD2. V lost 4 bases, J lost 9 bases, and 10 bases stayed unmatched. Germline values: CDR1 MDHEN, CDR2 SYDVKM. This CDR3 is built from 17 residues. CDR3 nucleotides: TGTGCCAGCAGTTCAGGACTAGCGGGAGGGCCACTGGGTGAGCAGTTCTTC. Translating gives CASSSGLAGGPLGEQFF.

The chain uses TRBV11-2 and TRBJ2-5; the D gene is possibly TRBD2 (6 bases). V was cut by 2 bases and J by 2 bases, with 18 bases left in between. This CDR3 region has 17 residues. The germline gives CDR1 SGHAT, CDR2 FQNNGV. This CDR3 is CASSLLHSGGDQETQYF. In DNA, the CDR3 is TGTGCCAGCAGCTTATTGCATTCGGGCGGGGATCAAGAGACCCAGTACTTC.

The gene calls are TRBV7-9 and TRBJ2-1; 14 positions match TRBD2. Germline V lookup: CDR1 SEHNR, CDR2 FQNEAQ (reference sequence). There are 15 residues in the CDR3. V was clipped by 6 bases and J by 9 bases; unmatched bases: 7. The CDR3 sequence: CASRSGLAGVSEQFF. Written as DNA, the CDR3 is TGTGCCAGCAGATCGGGACTAGCGGGAGTCTCTGAGCAGTTCTTC.

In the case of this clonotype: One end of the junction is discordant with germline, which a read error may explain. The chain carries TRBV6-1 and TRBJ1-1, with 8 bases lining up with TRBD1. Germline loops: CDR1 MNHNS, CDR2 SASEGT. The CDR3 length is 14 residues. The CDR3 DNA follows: TGTGCCAGCAGGACAGGGGACCCGAACATTGAAGCTTTCTTT. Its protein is CASRTGDPNIEAFF.

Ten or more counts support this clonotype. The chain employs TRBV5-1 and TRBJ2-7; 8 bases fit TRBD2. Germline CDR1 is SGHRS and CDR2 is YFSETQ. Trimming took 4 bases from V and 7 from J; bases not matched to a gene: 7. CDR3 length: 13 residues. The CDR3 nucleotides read TGCGCCAGCAGCCAAGGGACTAGACTAGAGCAGTACTTC. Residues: CASSQGTRLEQYF.

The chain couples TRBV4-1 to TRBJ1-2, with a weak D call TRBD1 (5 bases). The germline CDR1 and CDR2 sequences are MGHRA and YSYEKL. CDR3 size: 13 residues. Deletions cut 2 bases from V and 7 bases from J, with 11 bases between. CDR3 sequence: CASSQLGGGGYTF. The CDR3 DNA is TGCGCCAGCAGCCAACTGGGCGGGGGTGGCTACACCTTC.

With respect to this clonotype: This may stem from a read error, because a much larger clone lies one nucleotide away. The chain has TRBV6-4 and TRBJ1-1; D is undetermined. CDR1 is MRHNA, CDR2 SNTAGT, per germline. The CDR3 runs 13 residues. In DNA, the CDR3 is TGTGCCGGCAGTGACTTTCGGAACACTGAAGCTTTCTTT. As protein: CAGSDFRNTEAFF.

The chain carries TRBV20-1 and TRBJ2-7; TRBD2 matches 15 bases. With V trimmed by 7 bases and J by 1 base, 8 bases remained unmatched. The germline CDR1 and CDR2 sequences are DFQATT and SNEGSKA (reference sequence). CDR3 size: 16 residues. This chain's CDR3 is CSVPGLAGGGSYEQYF. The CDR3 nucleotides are TGCAGTGTTCCGGGACTAGCGGGAGGAGGGTCCTACGAGCAGTACTTC.

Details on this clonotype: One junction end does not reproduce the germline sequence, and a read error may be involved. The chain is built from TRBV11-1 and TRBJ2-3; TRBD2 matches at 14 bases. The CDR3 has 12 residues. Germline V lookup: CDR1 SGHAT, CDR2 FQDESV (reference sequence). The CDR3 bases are TGTGCCAGCAGCGGGACTAGCGGGAGCCCAGATTTT. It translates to CASSGTSGSPDF. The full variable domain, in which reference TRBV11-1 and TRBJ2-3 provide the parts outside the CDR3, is EAEVAQSPRYKITEKSQAVAFWCDPISGHATLYWYRQILGQGPELLVQFQDESVVDDSQLPKDRFSAERLKGVDSTLKIQPAELGDSAMYLCASSGTSGSPDFGPGTRLTVL.

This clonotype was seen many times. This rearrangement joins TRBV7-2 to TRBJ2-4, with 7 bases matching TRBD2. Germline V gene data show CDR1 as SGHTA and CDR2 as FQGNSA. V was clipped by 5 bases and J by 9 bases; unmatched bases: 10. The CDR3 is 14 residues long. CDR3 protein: CASSQERGRAIQYF. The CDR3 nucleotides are TGTGCCAGCAGCCAAGAGCGGGGCAGGGCCATTCAGTACTTC. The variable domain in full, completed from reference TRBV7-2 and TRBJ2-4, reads GAGVSQSPSNKVTEKGKDVELRCDPISGHTALYWYRQSLGQGLEFLIYFQGNSAPDKSGLPSDRFSAERTGGSVSTLTIQRTQQEDSAVYLCASSQERGRAIQYFGAGTRLSVL.

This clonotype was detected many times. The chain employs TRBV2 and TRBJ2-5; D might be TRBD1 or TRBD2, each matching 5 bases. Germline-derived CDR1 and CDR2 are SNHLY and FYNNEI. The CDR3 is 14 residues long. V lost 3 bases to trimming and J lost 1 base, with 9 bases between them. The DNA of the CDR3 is TGTGCCAGCAGTGAGGGTGGGGGCCAAGAGACCCAGTACTTC. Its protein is CASSEGGGQETQYF.

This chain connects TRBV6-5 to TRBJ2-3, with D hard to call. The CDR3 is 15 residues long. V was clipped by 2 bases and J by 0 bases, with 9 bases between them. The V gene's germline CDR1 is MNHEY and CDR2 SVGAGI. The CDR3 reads CASSYGVASTDTQYF. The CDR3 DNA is TGTGCCAGCAGTTACGGGGTCGCTAGCACAGATACGCAGTATTTT.

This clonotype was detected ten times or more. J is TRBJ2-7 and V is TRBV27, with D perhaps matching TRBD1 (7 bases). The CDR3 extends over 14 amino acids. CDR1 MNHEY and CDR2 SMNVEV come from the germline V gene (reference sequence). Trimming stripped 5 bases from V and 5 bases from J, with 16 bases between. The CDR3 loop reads CASSPWGRGDEQYF. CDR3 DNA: TGTGCCAGCAGTCCGTGGGGCAGGGGGGACGAGCAGTACTTC.

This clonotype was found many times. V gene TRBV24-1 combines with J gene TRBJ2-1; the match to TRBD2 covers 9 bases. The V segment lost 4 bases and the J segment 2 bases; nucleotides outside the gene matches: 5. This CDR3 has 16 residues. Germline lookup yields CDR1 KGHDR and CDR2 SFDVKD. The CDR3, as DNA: TGTGCCACCAGTGACTCTCTAGCGGGGACCTACAATGAGCAGTTCTTC. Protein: CATSDSLAGTYNEQFF.

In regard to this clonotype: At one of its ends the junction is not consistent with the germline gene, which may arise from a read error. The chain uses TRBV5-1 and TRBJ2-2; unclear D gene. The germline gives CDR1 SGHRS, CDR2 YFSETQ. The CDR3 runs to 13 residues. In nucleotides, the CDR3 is TGTGCCAGCAGCTCCCTTTGGGGCGGGGAGCTGTTTTTT. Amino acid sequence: CASSSLWGGELFF.

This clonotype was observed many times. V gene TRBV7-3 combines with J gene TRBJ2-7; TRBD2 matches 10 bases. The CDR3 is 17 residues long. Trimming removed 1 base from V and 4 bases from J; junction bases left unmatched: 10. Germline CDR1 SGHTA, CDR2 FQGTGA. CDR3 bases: TGTGCCAGCAGCTTAAGGACCGGGACTAGCGTGTTGTACGAGCAGTACTTC. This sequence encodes CASSLRTGTSVLYEQYF.

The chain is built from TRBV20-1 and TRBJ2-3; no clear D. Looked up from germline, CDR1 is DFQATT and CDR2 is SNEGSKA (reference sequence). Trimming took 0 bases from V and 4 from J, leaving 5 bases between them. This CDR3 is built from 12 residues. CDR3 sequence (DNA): TGCAGTGCTAGAGATCAGGCAGATACGCAGTATTTT. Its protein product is CSARDQADTQYF.